The sample holds one count of the clone carrying this TCR beta chain. The data derive from a study of shared clonotypes between healthy human individuals. Germline lookup yields CDR1 SGHVS and CDR2 FQNEAQ. This CDR3 region has 15 residues. After removal of 4 bases from V and 6 bases from J, the junction contained 10 bases not matched to a gene. Assay used: immunoSEQ multiplex PCR; TCRdb lists only in-frame clones, some missing. Of over a million clones in the sample, 95% to 97% were seen once. V usage is TRBV7-8 and J usage is TRBJ2-3; 7 nucleotides line up with TRBD2. Source material: naive CD4+ T cells sorted from blood. Subset indicated: CD45RA+ positively selected. The clonotype originates from a man aged 25 to 40 in good health. The CDR3 loop reads CASSSPAGSEDTQYF. For the CDR3, the DNA is TGTGCCAGCAGCTCTCCAGCGGGAAGTGAGGATACGCAGTATTTT. Full variable domain (remainder filled in from reference TRBV7-8 and TRBJ2-3): GAGVSQSPRYKVAKRGQDVALRCDPISGHVSLFWYQQALGQGPEFLTYFQNEAQLDKSGLPSDRFFAERPEGSVSTLKIQRTQQEDSAVYLCASSSPAGSEDTQYFGPGTRLTVL.